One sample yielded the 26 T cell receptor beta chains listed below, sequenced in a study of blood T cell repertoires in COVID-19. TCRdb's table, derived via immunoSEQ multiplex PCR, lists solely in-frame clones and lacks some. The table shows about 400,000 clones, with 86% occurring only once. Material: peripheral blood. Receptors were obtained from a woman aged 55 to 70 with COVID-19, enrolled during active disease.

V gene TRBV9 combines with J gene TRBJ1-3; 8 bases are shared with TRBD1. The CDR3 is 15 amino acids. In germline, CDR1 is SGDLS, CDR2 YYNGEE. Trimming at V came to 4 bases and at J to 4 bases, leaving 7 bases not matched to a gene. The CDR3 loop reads CASSLDRGGGNTIYF. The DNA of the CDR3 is TGTGCCAGCAGCCTAGACAGGGGAGGCGGAAACACCATATATTTT.

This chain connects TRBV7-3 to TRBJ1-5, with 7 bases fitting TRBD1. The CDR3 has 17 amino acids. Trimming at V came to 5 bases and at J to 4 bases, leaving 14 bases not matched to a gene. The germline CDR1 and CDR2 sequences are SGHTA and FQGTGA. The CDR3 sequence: CASSPPYQTGINQPQHF. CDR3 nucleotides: TGTGCCAGCAGCCCACCCTACCAGACAGGGATTAATCAGCCCCAGCATTTT.

DNA for the CDR3: TGCGCCAGCAGCCAAGGCCCGGGAGAGAATGGCTACACCTTC. This sequence encodes CASSQGPGENGYTF. The chain links TRBV4-1 to TRBJ1-2, with D hard to call. Trimming left V 1 base short and J 6 bases short, with 12 bases between. The CDR3 has 14 amino acids. Germline V gives CDR1 MGHRA, CDR2 YSYEKL.

In nucleotides, the CDR3 is TGCGCCAGCAGCTTGGAGGGGTCAGACAGTTATATCTACGAGCAGTACTTC. Protein sequence: CASSLEGSDSYIYEQYF. The chain employs TRBV5-1 and TRBJ2-7, with D possibly matching TRBD1 (5 bases). The V end was cut by 0 bases, the J end by 3 bases, with 19 bases between. The CDR3 loop spans 17 amino acids. Germline-derived CDR1 and CDR2 are SGHRS and YFSETQ. Based on the CDR3 plus reference TRBV5-1 and TRBJ2-7, the full variable domain is KAGVTQTPRYLIKTRGQQVTLSCSPISGHRSVSWYQQTPGQGLQFLFEYFSETQRNKGNFPGRFSGRQFSNSRSEMNVSTLELGDSALYLCASSLEGSDSYIYEQYFGPGTRLTVT.

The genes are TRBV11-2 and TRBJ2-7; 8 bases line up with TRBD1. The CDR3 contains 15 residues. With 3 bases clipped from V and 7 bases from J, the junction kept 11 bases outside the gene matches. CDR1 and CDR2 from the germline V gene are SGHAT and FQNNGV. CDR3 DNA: TGTGCCAGCAGCTTTATCACGACAGGGGCTAAAGAGCAGTACTTC. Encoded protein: CASSFITTGAKEQYF.

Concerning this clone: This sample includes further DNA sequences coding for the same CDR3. The CDR3 loop reads CASSVQGTGELFF. The CDR3 bases are TGTGCCAGCAGCGTACAGGGTACCGGGGAGCTGTTTTTT. This rearrangement joins TRBV9 to TRBJ2-2, with D perhaps TRBD1 (5 bases). The CDR3 totals 13 residues. Germline lookup yields CDR1 SGDLS and CDR2 YYNGEE. Trimming cost V 1 base and J 5 bases, with 6 bases left between them.

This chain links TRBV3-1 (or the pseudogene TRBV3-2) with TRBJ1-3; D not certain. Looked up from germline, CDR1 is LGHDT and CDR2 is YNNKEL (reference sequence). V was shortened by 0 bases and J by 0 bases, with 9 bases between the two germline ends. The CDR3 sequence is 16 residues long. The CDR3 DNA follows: TGTGCCAGCAGCCAAGATGAGGGAAGCTCTGGAAACACCATATATTTT. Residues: CASSQDEGSSGNTIYF.

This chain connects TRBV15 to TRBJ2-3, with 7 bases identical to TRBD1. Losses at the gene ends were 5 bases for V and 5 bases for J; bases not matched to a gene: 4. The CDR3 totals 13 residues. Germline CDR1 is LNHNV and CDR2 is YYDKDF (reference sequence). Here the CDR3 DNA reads TGTGCCACCAGCCCCCCAGGGGGAGATACGCAGTATTTT. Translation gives CATSPPGGDTQYF. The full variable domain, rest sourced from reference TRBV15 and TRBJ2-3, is DAMVIQNPRYQVTQFGKPVTLSCSQTLNHNVMYWYQQKSSQAPKLLFHYYDKDFNNEADTPDNFQSRRPNTSFCFLDIRSPGLGDTAMYLCATSPPGGDTQYFGPGTRLTVL.

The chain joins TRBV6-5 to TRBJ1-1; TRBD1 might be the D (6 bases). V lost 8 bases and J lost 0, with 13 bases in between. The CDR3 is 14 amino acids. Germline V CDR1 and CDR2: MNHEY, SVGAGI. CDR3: CASYVGHLNTEAFF. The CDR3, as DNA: TGTGCCAGCTATGTGGGACATCTGAACACTGAAGCTTTCTTT.

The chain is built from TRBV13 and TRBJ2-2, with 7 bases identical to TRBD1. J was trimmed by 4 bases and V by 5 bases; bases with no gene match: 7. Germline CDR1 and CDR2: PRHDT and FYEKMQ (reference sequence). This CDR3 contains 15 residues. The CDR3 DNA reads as TGTGCCAGCAGCCCCGCGGCAGGGGGCACCGGGGAGCTGTTTTTT. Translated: CASSPAAGGTGELFF.

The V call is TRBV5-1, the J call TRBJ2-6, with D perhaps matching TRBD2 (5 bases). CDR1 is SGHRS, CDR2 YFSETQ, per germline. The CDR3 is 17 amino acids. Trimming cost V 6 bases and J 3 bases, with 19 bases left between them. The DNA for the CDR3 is TGCGCCAGCACCCCCTTCGGGCCCGGGATTGGGGCCAACGTCCTGACTTTC. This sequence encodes CASTPFGPGIGANVLTF.

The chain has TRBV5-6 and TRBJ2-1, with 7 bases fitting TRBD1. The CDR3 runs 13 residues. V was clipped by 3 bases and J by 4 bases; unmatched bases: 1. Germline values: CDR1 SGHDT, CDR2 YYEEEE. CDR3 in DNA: TGTGCCAGCAGCTGGGACAGTTACAATGAGCAGTTCTTC. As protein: CASSWDSYNEQFF.

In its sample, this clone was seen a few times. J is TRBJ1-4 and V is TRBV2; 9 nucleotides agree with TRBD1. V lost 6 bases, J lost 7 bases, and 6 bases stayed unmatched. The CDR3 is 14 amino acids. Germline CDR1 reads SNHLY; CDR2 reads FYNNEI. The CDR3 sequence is CASSQRQGGEKLFF. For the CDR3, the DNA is TGTGCCAGCAGCCAAAGACAGGGGGGTGAAAAACTGTTTTTT.

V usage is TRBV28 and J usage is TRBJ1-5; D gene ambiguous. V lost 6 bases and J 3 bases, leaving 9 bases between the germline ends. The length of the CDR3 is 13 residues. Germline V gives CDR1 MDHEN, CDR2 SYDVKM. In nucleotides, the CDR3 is TGTGCCAGCAGGGCTTATAACAATCAGCCCCAGCATTTT. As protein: CASRAYNNQPQHF.

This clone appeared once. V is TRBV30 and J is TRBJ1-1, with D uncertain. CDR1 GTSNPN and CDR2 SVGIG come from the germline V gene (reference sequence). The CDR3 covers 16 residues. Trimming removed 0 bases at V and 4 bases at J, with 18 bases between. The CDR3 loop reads CAWSVHPPGIPTEAFF. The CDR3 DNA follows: TGTGCCTGGAGTGTACATCCCCCGGGGATACCCACTGAAGCTTTCTTT.

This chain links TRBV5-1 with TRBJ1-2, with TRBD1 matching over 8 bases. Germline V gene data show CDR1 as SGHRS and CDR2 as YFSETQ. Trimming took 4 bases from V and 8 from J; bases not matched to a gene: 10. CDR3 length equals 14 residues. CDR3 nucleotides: TGCGCCAGCAGCACCGACAGGGGCCCTTTAGGCTACACCTTC. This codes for CASSTDRGPLGYTF.

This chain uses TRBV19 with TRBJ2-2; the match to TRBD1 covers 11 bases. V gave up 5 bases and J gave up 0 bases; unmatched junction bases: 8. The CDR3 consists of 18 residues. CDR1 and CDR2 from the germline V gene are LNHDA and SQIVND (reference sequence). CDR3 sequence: CASSPRDRGVANTGELFF. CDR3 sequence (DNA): TGTGCCAGTAGTCCCCGGGACAGGGGGGTTGCGAACACCGGGGAGCTGTTTTTT. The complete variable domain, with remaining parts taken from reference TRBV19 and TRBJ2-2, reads DGGITQSPKYLFRKEGQNVTLSCEQNLNHDAMYWYRQDPGQGLRLIYYSQIVNDFQKGDIAEGYSVSREKKESFPLTVTSAQKNPTAFYLCASSPRDRGVANTGELFFGEGSRLTVL.

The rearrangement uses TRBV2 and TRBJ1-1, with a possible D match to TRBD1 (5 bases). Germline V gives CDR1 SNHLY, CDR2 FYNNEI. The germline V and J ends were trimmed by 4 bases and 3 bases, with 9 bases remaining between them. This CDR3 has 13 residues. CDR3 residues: CASSVGGDTEAFF. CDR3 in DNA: TGTGCCAGCAGTGTCGGGGGGGACACTGAAGCTTTCTTT.

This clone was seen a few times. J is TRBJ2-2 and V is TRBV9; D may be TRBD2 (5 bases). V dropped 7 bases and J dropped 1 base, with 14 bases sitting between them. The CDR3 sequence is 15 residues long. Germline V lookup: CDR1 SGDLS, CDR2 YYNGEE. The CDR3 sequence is CASGDGVGNTGELFF. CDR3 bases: TGTGCCAGCGGCGACGGGGTTGGGAACACCGGGGAGCTGTTTTTT.

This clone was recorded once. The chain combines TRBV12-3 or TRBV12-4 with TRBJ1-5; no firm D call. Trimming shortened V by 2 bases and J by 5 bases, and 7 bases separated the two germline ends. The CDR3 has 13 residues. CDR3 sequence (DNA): TGTGCCAGCAGTTTAAAGGCGGATCAGCCCCAGCATTTT. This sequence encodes CASSLKADQPQHF.

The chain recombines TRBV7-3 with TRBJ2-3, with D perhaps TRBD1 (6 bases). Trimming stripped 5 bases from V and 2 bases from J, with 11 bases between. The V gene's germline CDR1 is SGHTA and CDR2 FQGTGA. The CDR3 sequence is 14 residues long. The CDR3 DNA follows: TGTGCCAGCAGCCAGGACAGATTCACAGATACGCAGTATTTT. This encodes CASSQDRFTDTQYF.

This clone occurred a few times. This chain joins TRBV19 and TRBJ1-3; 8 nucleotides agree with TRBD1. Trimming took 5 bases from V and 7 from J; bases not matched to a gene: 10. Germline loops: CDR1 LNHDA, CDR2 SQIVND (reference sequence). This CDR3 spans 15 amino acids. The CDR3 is CASSSPTGAWNTIYF. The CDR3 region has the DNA TGTGCCAGTAGTTCGCCGACAGGGGCCTGGAACACCATATATTTT.

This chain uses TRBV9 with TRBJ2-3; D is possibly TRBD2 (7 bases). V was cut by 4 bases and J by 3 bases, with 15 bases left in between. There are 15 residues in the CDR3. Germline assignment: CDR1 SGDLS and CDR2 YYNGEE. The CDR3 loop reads CASSLGGGRTDTQYF. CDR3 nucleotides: TGTGCCAGCAGCCTAGGGGGGGGCCGGACAGATACGCAGTATTTT.

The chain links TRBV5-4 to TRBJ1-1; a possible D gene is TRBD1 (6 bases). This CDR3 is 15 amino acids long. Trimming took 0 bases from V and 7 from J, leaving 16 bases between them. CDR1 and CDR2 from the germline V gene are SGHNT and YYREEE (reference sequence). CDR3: CASSLGGGADGEAFF. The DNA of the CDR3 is TGTGCCAGCAGCTTGGGAGGGGGGGCGGATGGTGAAGCTTTCTTT.

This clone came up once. The CDR3 sequence is CASSLGTQEYF. The CDR3 nucleotides are TGTGCCAGCAGCTTGGGCACCCAGGAGTACTTC. V usage is TRBV5-4 and J usage is TRBJ2-7, with unresolved D. The CDR3 runs 11 residues. V was trimmed by 0 bases and J by 11 bases, leaving 9 bases between them. Germline V gene sequence: CDR1 SGHNT, CDR2 YYREEE (reference sequence).

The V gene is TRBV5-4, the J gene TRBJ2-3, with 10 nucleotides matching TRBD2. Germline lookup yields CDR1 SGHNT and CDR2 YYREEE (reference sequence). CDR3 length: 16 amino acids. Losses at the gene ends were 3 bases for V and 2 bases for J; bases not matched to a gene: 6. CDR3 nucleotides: TGTGCCAGCAGCTCCCTAGCGGGGGTATACACAGATACGCAGTATTTT. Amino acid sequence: CASSSLAGVYTDTQYF.